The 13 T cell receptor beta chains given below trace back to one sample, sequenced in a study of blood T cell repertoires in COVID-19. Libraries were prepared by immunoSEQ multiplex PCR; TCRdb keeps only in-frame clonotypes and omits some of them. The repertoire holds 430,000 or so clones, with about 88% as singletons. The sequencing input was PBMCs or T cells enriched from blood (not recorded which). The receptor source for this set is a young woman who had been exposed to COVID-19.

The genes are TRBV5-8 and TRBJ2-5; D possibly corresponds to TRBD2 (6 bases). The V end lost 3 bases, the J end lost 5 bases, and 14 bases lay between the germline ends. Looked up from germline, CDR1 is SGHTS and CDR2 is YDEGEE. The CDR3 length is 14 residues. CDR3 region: CASSWGVRGETQYF. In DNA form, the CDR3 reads TGTGCCAGCAGCTGGGGGGTCCGGGGGGAGACCCAGTACTTC. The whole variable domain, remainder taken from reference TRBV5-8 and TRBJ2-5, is EAGVTQSPTHLIKTRGQQATLRCSPISGHTSVYWYQQALGLGLQFLLWYDEGEERNRGNFPPRFSGRQFPNYSSELNVNALELEDSALYLCASSWGVRGETQYFGPGTRLLVL.

The CDR3 nucleotides read TGTGCCAGCAGGGGGGACAGGGACGAGCAGTACTTC. It is translated as CASRGDRDEQYF. V usage is TRBV28 and J usage is TRBJ2-7, with 9 positions matching TRBD1. This CDR3 contains 12 residues. In germline, CDR1 is MDHEN, CDR2 SYDVKM. V lost 6 bases, J lost 5 bases, and 2 bases stayed unmatched.

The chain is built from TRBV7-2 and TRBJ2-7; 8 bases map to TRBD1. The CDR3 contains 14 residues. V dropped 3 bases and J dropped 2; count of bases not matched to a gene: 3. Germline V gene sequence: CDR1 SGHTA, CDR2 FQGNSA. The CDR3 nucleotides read TGTGCCAGCAGCTTTGGACAGGGACCCTACGAGCAGTACTTC. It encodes CASSFGQGPYEQYF.

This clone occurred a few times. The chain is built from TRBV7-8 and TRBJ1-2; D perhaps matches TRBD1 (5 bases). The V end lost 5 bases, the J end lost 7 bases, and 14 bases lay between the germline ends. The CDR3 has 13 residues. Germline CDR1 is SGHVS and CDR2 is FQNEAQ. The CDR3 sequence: CASSTFQGFGYTF. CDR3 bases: TGTGCCAGCAGCACCTTTCAGGGCTTTGGCTACACCTTC. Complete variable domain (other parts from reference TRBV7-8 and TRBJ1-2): GAGVSQSPRYKVAKRGQDVALRCDPISGHVSLFWYQQALGQGPEFLTYFQNEAQLDKSGLPSDRFFAERPEGSVSTLKIQRTQQEDSAVYLCASSTFQGFGYTFGSGTRLTVV.

The CDR3 reads CASSRTDNEQFF. CDR3 sequence (DNA): TGTGCCAGCAGCCGAACGGACAATGAGCAGTTCTTC. The V and J genes are TRBV11-2 and TRBJ2-1; D call uncertain. Germline V gene lookup returns CDR1 SGHAT and CDR2 FQNNGV. V was clipped by 5 bases and J by 5 bases, with 7 bases between them. The CDR3 contains 12 residues.

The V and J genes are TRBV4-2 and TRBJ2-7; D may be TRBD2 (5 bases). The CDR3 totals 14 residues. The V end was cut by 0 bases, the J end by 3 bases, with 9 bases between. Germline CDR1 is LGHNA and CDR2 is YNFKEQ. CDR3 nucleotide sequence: TGTGCCAGCAGCCAAGACAATAGCGACTACGAGCAGTACTTC. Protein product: CASSQDNSDYEQYF.

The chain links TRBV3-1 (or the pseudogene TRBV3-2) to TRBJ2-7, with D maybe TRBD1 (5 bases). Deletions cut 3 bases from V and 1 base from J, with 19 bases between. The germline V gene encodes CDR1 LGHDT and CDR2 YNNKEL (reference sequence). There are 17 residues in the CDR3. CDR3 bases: TGTGCCAGCAGCCAGACAGCTGACCCCACACTATCCTACGAGCAGTACTTC. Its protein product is CASSQTADPTLSYEQYF.

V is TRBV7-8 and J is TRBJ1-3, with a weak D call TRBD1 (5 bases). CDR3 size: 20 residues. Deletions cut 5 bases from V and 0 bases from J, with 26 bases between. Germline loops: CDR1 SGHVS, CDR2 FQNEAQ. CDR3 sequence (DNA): TGTGCCAGCAGCCCGACCCGGGGGTTGGAGAGAATCGCCTCTGGAAACACCATATATTTT. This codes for CASSPTRGLERIASGNTIYF.

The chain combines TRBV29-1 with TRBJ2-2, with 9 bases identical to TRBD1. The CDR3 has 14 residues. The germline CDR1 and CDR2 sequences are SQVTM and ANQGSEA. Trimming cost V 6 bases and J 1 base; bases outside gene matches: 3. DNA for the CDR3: TGCAGCGTCCCGGGACAGGGGAACACCGGGGAGCTGTTTTTT. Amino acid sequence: CSVPGQGNTGELFF.

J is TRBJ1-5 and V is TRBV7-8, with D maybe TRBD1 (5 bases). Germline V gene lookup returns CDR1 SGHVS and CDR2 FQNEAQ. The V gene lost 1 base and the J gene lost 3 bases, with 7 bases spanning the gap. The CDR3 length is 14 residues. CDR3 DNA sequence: TGTGCCAGCAGCTTAGTACAGGTCAATCAGCCCCAGCATTTT. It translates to CASSLVQVNQPQHF.

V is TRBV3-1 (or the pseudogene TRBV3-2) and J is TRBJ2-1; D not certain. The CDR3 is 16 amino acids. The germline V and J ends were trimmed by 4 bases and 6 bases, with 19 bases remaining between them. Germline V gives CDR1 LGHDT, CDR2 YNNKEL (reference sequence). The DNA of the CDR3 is TGTGCCAGCAGCCTATCTATCCGGAGAGGCCGCAATGAGCAGTTCTTC. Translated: CASSLSIRRGRNEQFF.

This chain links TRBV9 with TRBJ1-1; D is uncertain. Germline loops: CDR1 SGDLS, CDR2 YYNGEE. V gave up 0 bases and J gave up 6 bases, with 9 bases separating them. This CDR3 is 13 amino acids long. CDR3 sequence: CASSVALQAEAFF. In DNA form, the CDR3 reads TGTGCCAGCAGCGTAGCTCTGCAGGCTGAAGCTTTCTTT. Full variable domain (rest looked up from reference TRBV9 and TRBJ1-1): DSGVTQTPKHLITATGQRVTLRCSPRSGDLSVYWYQQSLDQGLQFLIQYYNGEERAKGNILERFSAQQFPDLHSELNLSSLELGDSALYFCASSVALQAEAFFGQGTRLTVV.

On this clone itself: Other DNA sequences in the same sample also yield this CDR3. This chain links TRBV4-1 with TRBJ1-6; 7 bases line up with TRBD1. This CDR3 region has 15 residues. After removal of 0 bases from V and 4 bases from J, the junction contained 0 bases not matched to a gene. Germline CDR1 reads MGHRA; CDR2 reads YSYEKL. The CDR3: CASSQDRGYNSPLHF. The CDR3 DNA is TGCGCCAGCAGCCAAGACAGGGGGTATAATTCACCCCTCCACTTT.